These 7 T cell receptor beta chains were all obtained from the same sample, sequenced in a study of CD8+CD57+ T cells in acquired aplastic anemia (dated by TCRdb to 2016 to 2019). The sequencing machine was an Illumina HiSeq 2000. Genomic DNA served as template for TCR beta VDJ combination and CDR3 sequence profiling. Clones were called with MiXCR by TCRdb after fastp trimmed the public reads at Q25, and only in-frame beta chains were retained. Each CDR3 protein gets just one entry, which takes the most common genes and DNA from the rows behind it. Recorded for this sample are 120,000 or so distinct CDR3 sequences; about half of them occurred a single time. The leading ten clones occupy around 2.5% of the sample. The sample was sorted CD4+, CD8+, or CD8+CD57+ T cells (not recorded which) from PBMCs. The receptors here all came from a human donor in good health, serving as a control.

This clonotype was counted a single time. An end of the junction does not agree with germline; a read error may underlie this. The V gene is TRBV9, the J gene TRBJ1-6; D ambiguous. Germline lookup yields CDR1 SGDLS and CDR2 YYNGEE. This CDR3 comprises 9 residues. Here the CDR3 DNA reads TGTGCCAGCAGCGTAGTCGGAGACTTT. Its translation: CASSVVGDF. Supplemented by reference TRBV9 and TRBJ1-6, the full variable domain reads DSGVTQTPKHLITATGQRVTLRCSPRSGDLSVYWYQQSLDQGLQFLIQYYNGEERAKGNILERFSAQQFPDLHSELNLSSLELGDSALYFCASSVVGDFGNGTRLTVT.

As regards this clonotype: This is likely a read error, given that the CDR3 carries no conserved phenylalanine or tryptophan at its end. This rearrangement joins TRBV7-3 to TRBJ1-1; D is unresolved. Trimming took 2 bases from V and 1 from J, leaving 5 bases between them. The germline gives CDR1 SGHTA, CDR2 FQGTGA. The CDR3 length is 13 residues. The chain's CDR3 is CASSLGRNTEAFV. The CDR3 DNA sequence: TGTGCCAGCAGCTTAGGCCGGAACACTGAAGCTTTCGTT.

CDR3: CASSLFGNEQFF. The CDR3 DNA follows: TGTGCCAGCAGCCTCTTTGGCAATGAGCAGTTCTTC. The chain carries TRBV11-3 and TRBJ2-1, with unresolved D. V was shortened by 5 bases and J by 6 bases, with 8 bases between the two germline ends. From germline, CDR1 is SGHNT and CDR2 YENEEA. CDR3 length: 12 amino acids.

The chain uses TRBV29-1 and TRBJ2-7, with 9 bases lining up with TRBD1. The germline gives CDR1 SQVTM, CDR2 ANQGSEA. CDR3 size: 13 residues. After removal of 3 bases from V and 3 bases from J, the junction contained 3 bases not matched to a gene. DNA of the CDR3: TGCAGCGTTGATGAGACAGGGGGCTACGAGCAGTACTTC. This codes for CSVDETGGYEQYF.

This chain connects TRBV5-1 to TRBJ2-3, with 11 bases fitting TRBD2. The CDR3 length is 17 residues. Trimming removed 0 bases from V and 1 base from J; junction bases left unmatched: 4. Germline values: CDR1 SGHRS, CDR2 YFSETQ. In nucleotides, the CDR3 is TGCGCCAGCAGCTTGGCCAATAGCGGGGGGGGCACAGATACGCAGTATTTT. It encodes CASSLANSGGGTDTQYF.

The genes are TRBV19 and TRBJ1-1; 7 nucleotides agree with TRBD1. Germline values: CDR1 LNHDA, CDR2 SQIVND (reference sequence). With V trimmed by 7 bases and J by 5 bases, 10 bases remained unmatched. CDR3 size: 14 residues. The CDR3 coding sequence is TGTGCCAGTACAGGACAGGCCGGGAGGACTGAAGCTTTCTTT. Translation gives CASTGQAGRTEAFF.

This clonotype was detected ten times or more. V gene TRBV7-2 combines with J gene TRBJ2-1, with D tentatively TRBD1 (6 bases). The CDR3 runs to 16 residues. Germline CDR1 SGHTA, CDR2 FQGNSA. Deletions cut 0 bases from V and 4 bases from J, with 13 bases between. CDR3 DNA sequence: TGTGCCAGCAGCTTAGCACATGGGGGCAATTACAATGAGCAGTTCTTC. As protein: CASSLAHGGNYNEQFF.